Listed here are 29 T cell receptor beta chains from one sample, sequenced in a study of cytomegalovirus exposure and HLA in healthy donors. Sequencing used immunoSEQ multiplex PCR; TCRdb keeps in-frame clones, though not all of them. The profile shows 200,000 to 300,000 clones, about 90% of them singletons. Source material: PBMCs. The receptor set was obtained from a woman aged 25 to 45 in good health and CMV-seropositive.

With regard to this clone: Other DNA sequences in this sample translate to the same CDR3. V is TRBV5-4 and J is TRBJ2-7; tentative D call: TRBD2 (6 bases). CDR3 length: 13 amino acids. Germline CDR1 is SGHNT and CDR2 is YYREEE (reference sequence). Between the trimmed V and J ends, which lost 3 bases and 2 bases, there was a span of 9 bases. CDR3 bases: TGTGCCAGCAGCTCGTCTAGCGCCTACGAGCAGTACTTC. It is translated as CASSSSSAYEQYF.

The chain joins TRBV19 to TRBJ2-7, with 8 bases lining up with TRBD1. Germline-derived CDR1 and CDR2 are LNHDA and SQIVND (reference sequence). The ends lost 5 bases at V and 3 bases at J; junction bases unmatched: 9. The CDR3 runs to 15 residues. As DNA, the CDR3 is TGTGCCAGTAGTGTACGTCTTGGACAGGGCTACGAGCAGTACTTC. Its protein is CASSVRLGQGYEQYF.

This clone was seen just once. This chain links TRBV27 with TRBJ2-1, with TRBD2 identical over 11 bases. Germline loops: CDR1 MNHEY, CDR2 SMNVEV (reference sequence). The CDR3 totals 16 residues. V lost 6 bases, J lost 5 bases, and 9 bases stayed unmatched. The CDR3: CASSRGASGRNNEQFF. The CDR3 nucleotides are TGTGCCAGCAGCCGGGGGGCTAGCGGGAGGAACAATGAGCAGTTCTTC.

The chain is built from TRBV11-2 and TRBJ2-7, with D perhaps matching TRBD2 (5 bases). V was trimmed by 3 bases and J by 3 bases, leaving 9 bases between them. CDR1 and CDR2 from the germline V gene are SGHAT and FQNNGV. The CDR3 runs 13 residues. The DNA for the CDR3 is TGTGCCAGCAGCTTCACGGGGATCTACGAGCAGTACTTC. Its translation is CASSFTGIYEQYF.

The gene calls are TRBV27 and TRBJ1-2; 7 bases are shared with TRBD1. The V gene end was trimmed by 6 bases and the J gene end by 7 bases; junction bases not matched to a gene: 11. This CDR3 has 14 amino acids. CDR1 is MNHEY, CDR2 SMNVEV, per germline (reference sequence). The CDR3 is CASSGLQGTFGYTF. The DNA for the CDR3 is TGTGCCAGCAGCGGTCTACAGGGGACCTTTGGCTACACCTTC.

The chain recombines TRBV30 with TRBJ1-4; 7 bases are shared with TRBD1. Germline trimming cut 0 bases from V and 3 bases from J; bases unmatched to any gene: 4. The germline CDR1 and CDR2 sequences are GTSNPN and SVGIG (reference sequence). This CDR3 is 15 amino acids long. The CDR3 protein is CAWSVLQGSNEKLFF. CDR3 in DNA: TGTGCCTGGAGTGTACTACAGGGGTCTAATGAAAAACTGTTTTTT.

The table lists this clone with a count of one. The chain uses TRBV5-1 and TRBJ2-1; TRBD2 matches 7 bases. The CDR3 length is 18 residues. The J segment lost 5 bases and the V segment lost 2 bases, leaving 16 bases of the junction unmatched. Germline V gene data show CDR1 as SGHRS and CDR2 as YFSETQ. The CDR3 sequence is CASSLTDQRGYKDNEQFF. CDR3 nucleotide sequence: TGCGCCAGCAGCTTAACCGACCAGCGGGGATATAAGGACAATGAGCAGTTCTTC.

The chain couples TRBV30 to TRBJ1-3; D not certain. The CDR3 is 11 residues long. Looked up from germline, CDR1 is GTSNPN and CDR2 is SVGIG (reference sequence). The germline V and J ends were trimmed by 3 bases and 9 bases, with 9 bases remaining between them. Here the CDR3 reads CAWSRPGTIYF. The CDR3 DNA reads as TGTGCCTGGAGCCGGCCGGGCACCATATATTTT.

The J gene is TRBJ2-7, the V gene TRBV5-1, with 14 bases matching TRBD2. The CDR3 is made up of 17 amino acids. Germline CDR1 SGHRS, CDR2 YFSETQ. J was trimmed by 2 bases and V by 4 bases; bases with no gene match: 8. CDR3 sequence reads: CASSKTSGRAQTYEQYF. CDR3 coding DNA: TGCGCCAGCAGCAAGACTAGCGGGAGGGCCCAAACCTACGAGCAGTACTTC.

Here the CDR3 reads CASVRGAGMNTEAFF. CDR3 nucleotides: TGTGCCAGCGTTCGGGGGGCAGGTATGAACACTGAAGCTTTCTTT. The gene calls are TRBV2 and TRBJ1-1, with D perhaps matching TRBD1 (6 bases). Germline V gives CDR1 SNHLY, CDR2 FYNNEI. V lost 8 bases, J lost 0 bases, and 16 bases lay in between. The CDR3 runs to 15 residues.

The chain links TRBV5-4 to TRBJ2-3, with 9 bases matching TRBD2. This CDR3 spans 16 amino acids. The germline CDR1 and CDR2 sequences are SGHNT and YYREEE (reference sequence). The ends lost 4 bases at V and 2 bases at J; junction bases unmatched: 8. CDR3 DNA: TGTGCCAGCAGCACCCGACTAGCGGCCTCCACAGATACGCAGTATTTT. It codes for CASSTRLAASTDTQYF.

The CDR3 is CAWSVTGIQETQYF. CDR3 sequence (DNA): TGTGCCTGGAGTGTAACAGGGATCCAAGAGACCCAGTACTTC. The chain joins TRBV30 to TRBJ2-5, with a possible D match to TRBD1 (6 bases). This CDR3 is 14 amino acids long. The V end was cut by 0 bases, the J end by 1 base, with 9 bases between. Germline V CDR1 and CDR2: GTSNPN, SVGIG (reference sequence).

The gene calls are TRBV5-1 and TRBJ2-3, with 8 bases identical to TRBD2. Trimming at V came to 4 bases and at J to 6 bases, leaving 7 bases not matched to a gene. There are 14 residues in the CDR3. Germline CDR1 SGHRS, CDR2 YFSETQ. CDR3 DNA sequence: TGCGCCAGCAGCACCACCGGGACTAGGGATACGCAGTATTTT. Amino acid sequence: CASSTTGTRDTQYF.

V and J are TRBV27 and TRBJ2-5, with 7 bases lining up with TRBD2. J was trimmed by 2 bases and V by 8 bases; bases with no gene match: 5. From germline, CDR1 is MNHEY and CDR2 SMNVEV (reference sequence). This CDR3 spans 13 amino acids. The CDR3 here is CASRASGQETQYF. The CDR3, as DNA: TGTGCCAGCCGGGCTAGCGGTCAAGAGACCCAGTACTTC.

CDR3 protein: CAWSKWVAVSTDTQYF. In DNA, the CDR3 is TGTGCCTGGAGCAAGTGGGTAGCGGTTAGCACAGATACGCAGTATTTT. The rearrangement links TRBV30 to TRBJ2-3, with D maybe TRBD2 (6 bases). Germline lookup yields CDR1 GTSNPN and CDR2 SVGIG (reference sequence). The CDR3 contains 16 residues. V was pared by 3 bases and J by 0 bases, with 16 bases between.

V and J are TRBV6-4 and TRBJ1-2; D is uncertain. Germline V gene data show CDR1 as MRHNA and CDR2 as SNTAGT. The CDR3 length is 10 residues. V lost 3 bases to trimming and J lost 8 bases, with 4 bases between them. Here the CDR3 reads CASSESGYTF. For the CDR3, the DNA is TGTGCCAGCAGTGAATCAGGCTACACCTTC.

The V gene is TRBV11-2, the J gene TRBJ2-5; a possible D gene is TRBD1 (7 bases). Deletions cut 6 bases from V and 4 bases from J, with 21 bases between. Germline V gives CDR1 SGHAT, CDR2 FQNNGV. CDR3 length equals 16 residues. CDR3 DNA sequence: TGTGCCAGCAGTTATACAGGGGCGGCGGGAACAGAGACCCAGTACTTC. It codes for CASSYTGAAGTETQYF.

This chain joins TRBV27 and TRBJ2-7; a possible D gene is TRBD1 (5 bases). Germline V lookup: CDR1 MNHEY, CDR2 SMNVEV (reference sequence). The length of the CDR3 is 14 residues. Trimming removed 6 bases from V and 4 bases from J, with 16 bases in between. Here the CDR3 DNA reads TGTGCCAGCAGCCCCCCATCAGGGCAGTACGAGCAGTACTTC. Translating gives CASSPPSGQYEQYF.

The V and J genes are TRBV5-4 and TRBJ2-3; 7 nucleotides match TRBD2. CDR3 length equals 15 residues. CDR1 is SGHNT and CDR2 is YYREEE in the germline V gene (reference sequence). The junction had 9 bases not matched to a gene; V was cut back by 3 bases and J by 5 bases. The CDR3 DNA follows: TGTGCCAGCAGCTCCGGACTAGTCGCGGAAGATACGCAGTATTTT. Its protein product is CASSSGLVAEDTQYF.

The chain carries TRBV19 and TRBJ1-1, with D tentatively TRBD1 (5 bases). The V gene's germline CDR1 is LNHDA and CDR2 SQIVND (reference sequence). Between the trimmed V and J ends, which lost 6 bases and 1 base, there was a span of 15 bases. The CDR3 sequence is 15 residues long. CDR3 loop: CASSPVDRRNTEAFF. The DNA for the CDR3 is TGTGCCAGTAGCCCGGTTGACAGACGGAACACTGAAGCTTTCTTT.

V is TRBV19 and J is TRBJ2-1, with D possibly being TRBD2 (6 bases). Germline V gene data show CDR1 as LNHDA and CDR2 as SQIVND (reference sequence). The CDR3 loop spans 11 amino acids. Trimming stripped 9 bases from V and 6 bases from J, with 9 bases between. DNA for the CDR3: TGTGCCAGCCTTAGCGGCAATGAGCAGTTCTTC. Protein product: CASLSGNEQFF. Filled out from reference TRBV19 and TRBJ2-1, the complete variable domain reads DGGITQSPKYLFRKEGQNVTLSCEQNLNHDAMYWYRQDPGQGLRLIYYSQIVNDFQKGDIAEGYSVSREKKESFPLTVTSAQKNPTAFYLCASLSGNEQFFGPGTRLTVL.

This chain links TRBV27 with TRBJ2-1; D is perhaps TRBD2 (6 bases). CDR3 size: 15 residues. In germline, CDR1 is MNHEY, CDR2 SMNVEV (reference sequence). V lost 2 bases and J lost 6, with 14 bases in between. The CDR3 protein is CASSLGGSDGNEQFF. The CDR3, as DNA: TGTGCCAGCAGTTTAGGGGGGTCAGACGGCAATGAGCAGTTCTTC.

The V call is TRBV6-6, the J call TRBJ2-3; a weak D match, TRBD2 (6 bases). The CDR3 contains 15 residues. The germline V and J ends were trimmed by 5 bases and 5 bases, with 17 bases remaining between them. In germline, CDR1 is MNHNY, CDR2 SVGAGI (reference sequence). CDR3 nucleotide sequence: TGTGCCAGCAGTACGGGGGATATTAGGGGAGATACGCAGTATTTT. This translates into CASSTGDIRGDTQYF.

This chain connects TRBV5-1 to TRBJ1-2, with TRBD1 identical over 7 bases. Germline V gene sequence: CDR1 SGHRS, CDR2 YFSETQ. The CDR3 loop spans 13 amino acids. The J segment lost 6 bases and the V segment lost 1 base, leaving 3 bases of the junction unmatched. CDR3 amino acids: CASSLTGEDGYTF. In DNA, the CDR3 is TGCGCCAGCAGCTTGACAGGGGAGGATGGCTACACCTTC.

The CDR3 is CASEDSYEQYF. The CDR3 DNA is TGCGCCAGCGAGGACAGTTACGAGCAGTACTTC. The rearrangement links TRBV4-1 to TRBJ2-7, with D perhaps matching TRBD1 (6 bases). Germline V gene sequence: CDR1 MGHRA, CDR2 YSYEKL. V was cut by 8 bases and J by 4 bases, with 9 bases left in between. CDR3 size: 11 residues.

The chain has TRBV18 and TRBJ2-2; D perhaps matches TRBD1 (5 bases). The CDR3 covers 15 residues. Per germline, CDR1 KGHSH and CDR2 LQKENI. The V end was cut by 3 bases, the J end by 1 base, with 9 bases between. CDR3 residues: CASSPTTGNTGELFF. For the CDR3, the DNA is TGTGCCAGCTCACCGACAACAGGGAACACCGGGGAGCTGTTTTTT.

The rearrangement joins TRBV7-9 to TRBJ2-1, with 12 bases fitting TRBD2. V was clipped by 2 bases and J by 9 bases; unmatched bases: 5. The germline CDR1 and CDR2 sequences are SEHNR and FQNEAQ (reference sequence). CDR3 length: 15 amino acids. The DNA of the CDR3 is TGTGCCAGCAGCTTACTAGCGGGAGGGCCTGGTGAGCAGTTCTTC. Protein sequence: CASSLLAGGPGEQFF.

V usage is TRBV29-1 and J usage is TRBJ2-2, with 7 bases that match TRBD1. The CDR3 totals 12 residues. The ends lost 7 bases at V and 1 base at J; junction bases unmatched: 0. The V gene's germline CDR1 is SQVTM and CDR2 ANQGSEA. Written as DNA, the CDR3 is TGCAGCGGGACAGGGAACACCGGGGAGCTGTTTTTT. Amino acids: CSGTGNTGELFF.

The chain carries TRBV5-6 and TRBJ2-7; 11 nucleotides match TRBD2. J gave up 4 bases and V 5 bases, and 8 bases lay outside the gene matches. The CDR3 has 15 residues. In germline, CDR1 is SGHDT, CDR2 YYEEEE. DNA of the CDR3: TGTGCCAGCAGTTACGTAGCGGGAGGGGGTTACGAGCAGTACTTC. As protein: CASSYVAGGGYEQYF.